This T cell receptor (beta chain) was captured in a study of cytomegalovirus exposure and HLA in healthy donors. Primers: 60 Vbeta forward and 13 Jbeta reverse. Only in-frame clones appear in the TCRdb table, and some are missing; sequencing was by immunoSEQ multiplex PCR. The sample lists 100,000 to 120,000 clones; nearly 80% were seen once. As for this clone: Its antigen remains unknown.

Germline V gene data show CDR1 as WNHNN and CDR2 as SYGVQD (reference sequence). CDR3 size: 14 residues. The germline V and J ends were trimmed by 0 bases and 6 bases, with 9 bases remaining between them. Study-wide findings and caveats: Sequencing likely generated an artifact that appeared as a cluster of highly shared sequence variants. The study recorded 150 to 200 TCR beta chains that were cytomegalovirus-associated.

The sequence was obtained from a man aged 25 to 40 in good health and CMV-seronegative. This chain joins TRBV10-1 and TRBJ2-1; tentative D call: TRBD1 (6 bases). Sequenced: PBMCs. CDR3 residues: CASSESLGGNEQFF. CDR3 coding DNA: TGCGCCAGCAGTGAGTCGTTAGGGGGCAATGAGCAGTTCTTC.